This T cell receptor beta chain derives from a study of blood T cell repertoires in COVID-19. V dropped 0 bases and J dropped 5 bases, with 13 bases sitting between them. Germline-derived CDR1 and CDR2 are LGHNA and YNFKEQ. The CDR3 is 15 residues long. The repertoire was sequenced with immunoSEQ multiplex PCR; TCRdb's copy has only in-frame clones and lacks some. The data show about 140,000 clones, 84% seen once. V usage is TRBV4-2 and J usage is TRBJ1-2; unclear D gene. The sample was peripheral blood. This clonotype originated in a man aged 25 to 40 with COVID-19, enrolled during active disease. The chain's CDR3 is CASSQDRRGGYGYTF. CDR3 coding DNA: TGTGCCAGCAGCCAAGACCGTCGGGGAGGATATGGCTACACCTTC.